This record covers a single T cell receptor (beta chain). Its antigen is currently unknown. Per the germline V gene, CDR1 is SGHNT and CDR2 is YENEEA. The V gene end was trimmed by 5 bases and the J gene end by 9 bases; junction bases not matched to a gene: 17. CDR3 length equals 17 residues. Terminally differentiated effector memory CD45RA+ cells were excluded from the naive CD8 cells, which were CD45RO-negative and positively selected for CCR7. Recent acute infections and vaccinations were absent in the healthy HIV-negative adult donors. The donors were all Caucasian adults (living in Nashville, Tennessee). This sample is drawn from a study of shared clonotypes between healthy human individuals. Regarding the study as a whole: Having only a few donors restricted how much genetic and exposure-history diversity was captured.

This was a deep-level run. Profiling relied on immunoSEQ multiplex PCR, and the TCRdb table lists in-frame clones only, not all of them. The profile shows about 680,000 clones, 92% of them singletons. The sequence was collected from a man between 25 and 39 years old in good health. The sample was naive CD8+ T cells sorted from blood. The chain combines TRBV11-3 with TRBJ2-1, with TRBD2 matching 9 bases. For the CDR3, the DNA is TGTGCCAGCAGCCCCTCCCCTTGGGCGGGAGGGATGGGTGAGCAGTTCTTC. Translating it yields CASSPSPWAGGMGEQFF.